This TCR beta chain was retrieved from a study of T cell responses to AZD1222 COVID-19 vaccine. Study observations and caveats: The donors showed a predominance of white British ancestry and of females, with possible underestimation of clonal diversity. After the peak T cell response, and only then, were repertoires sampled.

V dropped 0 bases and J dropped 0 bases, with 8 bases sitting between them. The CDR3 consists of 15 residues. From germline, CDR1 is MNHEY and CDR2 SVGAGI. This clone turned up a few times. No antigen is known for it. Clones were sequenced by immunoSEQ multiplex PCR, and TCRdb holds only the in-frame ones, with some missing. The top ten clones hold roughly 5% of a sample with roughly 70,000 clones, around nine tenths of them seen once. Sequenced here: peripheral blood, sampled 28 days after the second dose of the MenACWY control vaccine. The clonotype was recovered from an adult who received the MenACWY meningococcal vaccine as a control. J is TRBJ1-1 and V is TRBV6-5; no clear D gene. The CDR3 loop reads CASSYSNTLNTEAFF. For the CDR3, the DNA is TGTGCCAGCAGTTACTCGAACACGTTGAACACTGAAGCTTTCTTT.